The sequence of this TCR beta chain was determined in a study of T-cell reconstitution after alpha-beta-depleted transplantation in children. Study outcomes and limitations: Elevated TCRbeta diversity at day 60 was traced, in some patients, to surviving recipient T cells and thymic progenitors. Hyperexpanded clones declined; after one year, newly produced T cells mostly supplied diversity.

Preparation of the TCRbeta library was carried out with unique molecular identifiers. TCRdb reanalysed the PCR reads using MiXCR and keeps one entry per CDR3 protein. The table records about 900,000 distinct CDR3 sequences, about 30% of them present only once. The germline CDR1 and CDR2 sequences are SGHTA and FQGNSA. The CDR3 is 18 residues long. The trim removed 1 base at V and 5 bases at J, leaving 9 bases unmatched. About this clonotype itself: The antigen is unknown.

The chain recombines TRBV7-2 with TRBJ2-1; TRBD2 aligns across 12 bases. This specimen was PBMCs, mostly from graft donor cells, taken 360 days after TCRalphabeta/CD19-depleted stem cell transplant. The source of this sequence is a boy younger than two who had a stem cell transplant for SCID, so the T cells may come from the graft donor. The CDR3 protein is CASSLGILAGGVNNEQFF. CDR3 bases: TGTGCCAGCAGCTTAGGTATACTAGCGGGGGGAGTAAACAATGAGCAGTTCTTC. The full variable domain, its missing parts supplied by reference TRBV7-2 and TRBJ2-1, is GAGVSQSPSNKVTEKGKDVELRCDPISGHTALYWYRQSLGQGLEFLIYFQGNSAPDKSGLPSDRFSAERTGGSVSTLTIQRTQQEDSAVYLCASSLGILAGGVNNEQFFGPGTRLTVL.